Described below is a single TCR beta chain sequence and its context. This clone has just one count. Its antigen specificity is not known. Base quality data are lacking; no much larger clone is found one base away. Libraries came from the immunoSEQ multiplex PCR assay. A mixture of 60 forward primers for TCR Vbeta segments and 13 reverse primers for TCR Jbeta segments was used in the multiplex PCR. The CDR3 region of rearranged TCR beta genes was amplified from genomic DNA by a multiplex PCR assay. The amplified TCR beta libraries were sequenced on the Illumina HiSeq System as 87-base-pair reads. The study's own analysis went as follows. In a later analysis, approximately 74 million unique TCR beta chains were counted across the 690 or so repertoires, and approximately 9.9 million of these chains were shared by at least two donors. Raw reads were error-corrected and collapsed into unique sequences with a nearest-neighbor algorithm that merged closely related sequences to remove PCR and sequencing errors. Alignment of CDR3 sequences to IMGT reference sequences was used to assign V, D and J gene segments. For a sequence to be retained, a match of at least six nucleotides to both a V gene segment and a J gene segment was required. Rearrangements were called productive when the CDR3 lacked stop codons and stayed in frame with V and J; all others were non-productive. Following IMGT convention, CDR3 was defined as the stretch from the second conserved V-encoded cysteine up to the conserved J-encoded phenylalanine. The earlier analysis of about 610 of the donors excluded any sequence lacking an unambiguous match to a single V gene segment. In an earlier analysis of several hundred of the donors, V segments were called functional above 56.7% productive rearrangements and were called segregating when the between-donor standard deviation exceeded 5%. A statistical classification framework was built for diagnosing cytomegalovirus status from the catalog of TCR beta chain sequences. A later analysis assigned V and J genes by comparing TCR nucleotide sequences with IMGT/GENE-DB human TR gene sequences. The TCRdist pipeline was used in a later analysis to assign CDR3 sequences and most-parsimonious VDJ recombination scenarios. A later analysis defined each TCR beta chain by its CDR3 amino acid sequence plus V-gene family, and excluded reads lacking a unique V-gene family. A later analysis removed nearly 600 highly shared, low-generation-probability nucleotide sequences to deal with suspected cross-contamination and a sequencing artifact. In a later analysis, a clonal expansion index for each public chain was calculated from normalized within-repertoire ranks of inferred template counts. Generation probabilities in a later analysis came from a VDJ recombination model fitted to out-of-frame rearrangements, and those results were checked against IGoR. A later analysis scored TCR-TCR, TCR-HLA and TCR-CMV co-occurrence with hypergeometric tests, applying a repertoire-size bias correction to TCR pairs. To estimate false discovery rates, a later analysis permuted the HLA or CMV assignments 20 times. A later analysis grouped co-occurring TCRs with DBSCAN, adding TCRdist sequence similarity when clustering within HLA-allele-positive subsets. Repertoires with fewer than 30,000 or more than 120,000 public chains, plus five repertoires with anomalous nucleotide sharing, were excluded from co-occurrence clustering. This is the immuneACCESS table as TCRdb keeps it, with only in-frame sequences that have V and J called. A part of the clones is gone; compared with another copy, unresolved V genes explain less than half, and the rest is unexplained. That table furnishes V, J and clone size, whereas the DNA furnished D and trimming. In all, the sample holds about 160,000 clones, and roughly four fifths of those were seen once. Over 8.5% of the sample lies in the top ten.

The germline V gene (reference sequence) sets CDR1 to GTSNPN and CDR2 to SVGIG. The junction carries 8 bases between V and J, which are trimmed by 0 bases and 2 bases respectively. The CDR3 covers 13 residues, taking in both the cysteine and the phenylalanine. Of all the DNA, just the CDR3 is kept, 39 bases in frame from base 1. The data originate from a study of cytomegalovirus exposure and HLA in healthy donors (dated by TCRdb to 2017 to 2019). For the wider study: An earlier analysis of 587 of the donors reported 276 Gb of sequence data and 95 million to 130 million unique TCR beta sequences obtained from around 180 million T cells. In the later analysis, no new phenotypic data were used to find candidate immune exposures; instead, reliance was placed on TCR beta sequences and their occurrence across donors. The number of donors typed differed by locus, with about 620-630 for A, B, C, DRB1 and DQB1, 522 for DQA1, 600 to 610 for DPA1, and 472 for DPB1. Genome-wide SNP genotypes for about 65% of the roughly 700 donors were used in a later genetic analysis, which treated that subset as a discovery cohort. In an earlier analysis of roughly 540 of the donors, high-throughput TCR beta sequencing was used to judge whether each TCR beta V gene segment behaved as functional or pseudogenic. Class I and class II HLA loci were covered by the typing at four-digit resolution. To predict cytomegalovirus infection status, the study combined high-throughput TCR immunosequencing, statistical association of individual TCRs with disease status, and machine learning. A later analysis re-analyzed previously published TCR beta repertoires from hundreds of donors and added high-resolution HLA genotyping to study TCR occurrence patterns. Donor age, sex, ethnicity and CMV serostatus were compiled alongside the repertoire data. Besides the first cohort of about 730 subjects, a separate validation cohort made up of 120 or so different subjects was used. Every repertoire in the discovery cohort had been generated on one and the same sequencing platform. The aim of the study was to test whether cataloging public T cell receptors could identify signatures of past pathogen exposure. An early release covering just under 650 HLA-typed donors comprised about 320 gigabases of sequencing data and around 80 million unique TCR sequences. Among the roughly 400 genotyped donors, 81% belonged to the genetic ancestry cluster associated with self-reported Caucasian donors. The study used immunosequencing to profile the T cell repertoires of 600 to 850 subjects and linked those repertoires to cytomegalovirus serostatus. Roughly 5 DR-DQ haplotypes were handled as single units for association and clustering, since linkage in the cohort was strong. Among almost 400 genotyped donors of the cohort, an average of around 240,000 unique TCR beta nucleotide sequences were sequenced per donor, about a sixth of them non-productive.

The cohort comprised 550 to 700 healthy bone marrow donors. Cohort members were all nominally healthy when sampled, although unrecorded immune exposures were likely present. The donor tested CMV seropositive and was one of the 289 seropositive cohort members. A peripheral blood sample was provided by each donor, and peripheral blood mononuclear cells were used for TCR beta sequencing. The Qiagen DNeasy Blood Extraction Kit was used to extract genomic DNA from the blood cell samples. General study outcomes and caveats: CMV serostatus was the only immune exposure information available for the cohort. An earlier analysis of approximately 530 of the donors showed that most TCR beta V segments appeared in productive rearrangements either about 87% or about 30% of the time, which broadly matched IMGT annotations. Because some donors lacked HLA typing at each locus, the association tests relied only on the typed subset. A further reported finding was that TCR beta sequences accurately predicted the HLA-A and HLA-B alleles for most subjects in the first cohort. In the study, 164 TCR beta chains were listed as associated with cytomegalovirus. In a later analysis, TCR association rates were found to vary across HLA loci, with the most associated TCRs seen for DRB1 alleles and the fewest for HLA-C alleles. Correlated functional status among segregating V segments might reflect linkage disequilibrium, but an unknown experimental factor could not be ruled out. Because counts were too low, roughly 16 rarely observed V segments, including chromosome 9 orphons, were left out of the earlier analysis of approximately 580 of the donors. The cohort was sequenced for TCR beta chains only, and without alpha or paired-chain data the features that could be detected were limited. Sequencing depth was assumed to be roughly uniform across donors in the presence/absence analyses, though that assumption may not hold. Cytomegalovirus status was reported to be diagnosed by the classifier with high specificity and sensitivity in both the original and validation cohorts. In vitro tests confirmed that a few of the cytomegalovirus-associated TCR beta chains recognize cytomegalovirus antigens. Strong co-occurrence of HLA alleles, especially DR and DQ, made assigning TCR associations to individual alleles difficult. A cluster of highly shared sequence variants was judged likely to be a technical artifact of the sequencing pipeline. According to a later genetic analysis, donors in an Asian-associated ancestry cluster had fewer N-insertions in productive TCRs than the approximately 710-donor mean. In a later analysis, HLA-associated TCR beta chains were found to be more clonally expanded and to have lower generation probabilities than equally common non-associated chains. A later analysis reported that several top co-occurrence clusters appeared linked to parvovirus B19, influenza, CMV and Epstein-Barr virus. According to the authors, the approach could potentially be generalized to other disease states and immunological phenotypes. Most TCR sequences were observed very rarely across donors, whereas some public TCRs were present in many individuals. A later genetic analysis associated a missense DCLRE1C variant with V-gene and J-gene trimming of TCR beta chains, and an independent cohort replicated the association. The 87-base-pair reads could not distinguish some IMGT-functional V segments, including TRBV6-2 and TRBV6-3, so those segments were excluded. In a later analysis, most CMV-associated TCR beta chains were found to appear HLA-restricted, with HLA associations seemingly driven largely by CMV exposure. At a false discovery rate of 0.05, a later analysis linked fewer than 20,000 TCR beta sequences to specific HLA alleles.

The specimen was PBMCs. The receptor comes from a man aged 50 to 59 in good health and CMV-seropositive. The chain couples TRBV30 to TRBJ2-7; the D region possibly corresponds to TRBD2 (6 bases align). At the DNA level, the sequence is TGTGCCTGGAGTGTACGGGGGACCTACGAGCAGTACTTC. Translation gives CAWSVRGTYEQYF.